These 6 T cell receptor beta chains were all obtained from the same sample, sequenced in a study of metastatic and nonmetastatic thyroid tumors (dated by TCRdb to between 2020 and 2021). None of the patients had been given any treatment before thyroid surgery. Libraries were built with PCR. Sequencing instrument: Illumina HiSeq 4000. TCRdb reprocessing: public reads trimmed at Q25 with fastp, clones called with MiXCR, in-frame beta chains kept. The table for this sample lists 7,000 to 10,000 clones; roughly a quarter of them were counted only once. The ten largest clones add up to roughly a sixth of the sample. Sequenced material: tumor tissue. These receptors all come from a female donor with papillary thyroid cancer or a benign thyroid nodule (not recorded which). Some clones in this sample may be carry-over from other donors' samples.

The chain is built from TRBV15 and TRBJ1-1; D unresolved. Germline V gene sequence: CDR1 LNHNV, CDR2 YYDKDF (reference sequence). The CDR3 extends over 14 amino acids. The CDR3: CDTDPGDTNTEAFF. The CDR3 coding sequence is TGTGACACAGATCCGGGTGACACGAACACTGAAGCTTTCTTT.

This clone appeared many times. This chain connects TRBV20-1 to TRBJ1-2, with 9 bases identical to TRBD1. This CDR3 spans 13 amino acids. Germline CDR1 reads DFQATT; CDR2 reads SNEGSKA (reference sequence). Losses at the gene ends were 5 bases for V and 6 bases for J; bases not matched to a gene: 7. The CDR3 spells CSADGQGIDGYTF. The CDR3 region has the DNA TGCAGTGCTGACGGACAGGGGATTGATGGCTACACCTTC.

At least ten counts were recorded for this clone. This sequence joins TRBV19 and TRBJ2-2; TRBD1 is a possible D gene (6 bases). The CDR3 totals 15 residues. Germline CDR1 LNHDA, CDR2 SQIVND (reference sequence). V lost 2 bases to trimming and J lost 5 bases, with 12 bases between them. The DNA for the CDR3 is TGTGCCAGTAGTATACAGGGAAGGGGGACCGGGGAGCTGTTTTTT. Encoded protein: CASSIQGRGTGELFF.

The chain combines TRBV6-1 with TRBJ1-1, with a tentative D call TRBD1 (5 bases). CDR1 is MNHNS, CDR2 SASEGT, per germline. The CDR3 has 11 amino acids. The CDR3 region has the DNA TGTTCCACCGGGGGGAGGACTGAAGCTTTCTTT. Its protein product is CSTGGRTEAFF.

The genes are TRBV6-6 and TRBJ1-1; D ambiguous. The CDR3 has 13 residues. CDR1 and CDR2 (germline): MNHNY, SVGAGI (reference sequence). V dropped 0 bases and J dropped 1 base, with 3 bases sitting between them. The CDR3 nucleotides read TGTGCCAGCAGTTACTCCTCGAACACTGAAGCTTTCTTT. It specifies CASSYSSNTEAFF.

The chain has TRBV7-6 and TRBJ2-2, with a tentative D call TRBD2 (6 bases). This CDR3 is built from 14 residues. Germline CDR1 is SGHVS and CDR2 is FNYEAQ. Trimming stripped 0 bases from V and 6 bases from J, with 8 bases between. DNA of the CDR3: TGTGCCAGCAGCTTAGCGGCGGGATCCGGGGAGCTGTTTTTT. Its translation: CASSLAAGSGELFF.